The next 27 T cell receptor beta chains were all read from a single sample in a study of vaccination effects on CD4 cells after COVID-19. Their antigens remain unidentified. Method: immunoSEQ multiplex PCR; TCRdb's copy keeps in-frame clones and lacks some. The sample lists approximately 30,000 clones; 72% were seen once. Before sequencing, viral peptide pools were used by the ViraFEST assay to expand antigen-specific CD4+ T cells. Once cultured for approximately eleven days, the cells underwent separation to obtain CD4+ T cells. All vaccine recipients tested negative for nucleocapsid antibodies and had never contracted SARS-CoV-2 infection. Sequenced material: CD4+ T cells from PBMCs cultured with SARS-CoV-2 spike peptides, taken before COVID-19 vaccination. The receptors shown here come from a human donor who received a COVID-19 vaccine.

CDR3 DNA: TGTGCCAGCAGTCTCTACACCTCGAATGAGCAGTTCTTC. This translates into CASSLYTSNEQFF. The genes are TRBV6-2 or TRBV6-3 and TRBJ2-1; D is unresolved. Deletions cut 5 bases from V and 7 bases from J, with 12 bases between. In germline, CDR1 is MNHEY, CDR2 SVGEGT. This CDR3 is built from 13 residues.

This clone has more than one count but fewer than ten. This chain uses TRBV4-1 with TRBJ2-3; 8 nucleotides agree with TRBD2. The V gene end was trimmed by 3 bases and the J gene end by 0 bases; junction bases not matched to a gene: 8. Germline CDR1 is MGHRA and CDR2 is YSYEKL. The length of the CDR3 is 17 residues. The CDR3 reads CASSHQLAGISTDTQYF. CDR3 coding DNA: TGCGCCAGCAGCCACCAATTAGCGGGAATTAGCACAGATACGCAGTATTTT.

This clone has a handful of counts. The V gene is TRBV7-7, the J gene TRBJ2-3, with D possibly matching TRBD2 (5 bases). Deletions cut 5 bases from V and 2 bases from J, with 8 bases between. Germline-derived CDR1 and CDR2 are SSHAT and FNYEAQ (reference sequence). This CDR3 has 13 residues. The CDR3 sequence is CASSERLTDTQYF. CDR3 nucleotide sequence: TGTGCCAGCAGCGAGCGGCTCACAGATACGCAGTATTTT.

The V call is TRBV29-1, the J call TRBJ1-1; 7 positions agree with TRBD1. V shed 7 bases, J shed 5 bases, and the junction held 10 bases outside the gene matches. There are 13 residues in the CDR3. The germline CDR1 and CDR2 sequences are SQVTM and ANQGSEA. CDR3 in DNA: TGCAGCGGCACAGGGGACGGTGGGACTGAAGCTTTCTTT. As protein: CSGTGDGGTEAFF.

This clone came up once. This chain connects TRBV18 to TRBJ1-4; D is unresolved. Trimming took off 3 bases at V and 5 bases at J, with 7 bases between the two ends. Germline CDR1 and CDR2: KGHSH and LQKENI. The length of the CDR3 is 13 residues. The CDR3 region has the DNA TGTGCCAGCTCACCGGACCGGAATGAAAAACTGTTTTTT. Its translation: CASSPDRNEKLFF.

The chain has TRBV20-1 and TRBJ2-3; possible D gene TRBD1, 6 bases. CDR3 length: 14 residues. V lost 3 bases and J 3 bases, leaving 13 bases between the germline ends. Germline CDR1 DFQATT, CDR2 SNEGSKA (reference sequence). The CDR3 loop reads CSASGLGQTDTQYF. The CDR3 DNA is TGCAGTGCTAGTGGTCTAGGACAGACAGATACGCAGTATTTT.

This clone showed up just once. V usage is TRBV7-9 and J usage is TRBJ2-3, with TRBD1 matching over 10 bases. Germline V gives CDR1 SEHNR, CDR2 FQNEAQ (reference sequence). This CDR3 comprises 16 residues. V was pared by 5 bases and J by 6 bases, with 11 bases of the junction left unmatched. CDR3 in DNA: TGTGCCAGCAGCCACCAAGGGACAGGGGCTAGGGATACGCAGTATTTT. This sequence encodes CASSHQGTGARDTQYF.

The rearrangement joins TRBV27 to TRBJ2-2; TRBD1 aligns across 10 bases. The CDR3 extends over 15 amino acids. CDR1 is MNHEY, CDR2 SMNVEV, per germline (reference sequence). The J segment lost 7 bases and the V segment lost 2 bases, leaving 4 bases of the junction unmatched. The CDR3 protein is CASSLRQGADGELFF. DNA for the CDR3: TGTGCCAGCAGTTTACGACAGGGGGCAGACGGGGAGCTGTTTTTT.

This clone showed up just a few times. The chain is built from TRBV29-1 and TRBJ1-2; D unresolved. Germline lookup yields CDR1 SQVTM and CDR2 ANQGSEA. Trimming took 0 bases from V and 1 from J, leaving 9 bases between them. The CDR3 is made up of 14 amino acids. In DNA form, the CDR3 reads TGCAGCGTTGAAGATGAAAGCAGTAACTATGGCTACACCTTC. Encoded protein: CSVEDESSNYGYTF.

CDR3 amino acids: CASGRQGFTEAFF. The CDR3 DNA reads as TGTGCCAGCGGGAGACAGGGATTCACTGAAGCTTTCTTT. This chain joins TRBV12-3 or TRBV12-4 and TRBJ1-1, with TRBD1 matching over 7 bases. Trimming at V came to 8 bases and at J to 4 bases, leaving 7 bases not matched to a gene. The CDR3 spans 13 residues.

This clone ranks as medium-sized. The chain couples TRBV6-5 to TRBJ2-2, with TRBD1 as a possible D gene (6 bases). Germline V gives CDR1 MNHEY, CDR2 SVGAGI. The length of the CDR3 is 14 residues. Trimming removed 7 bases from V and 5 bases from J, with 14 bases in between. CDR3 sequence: CASNRAGLTGELFF. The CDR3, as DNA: TGTGCCAGCAACAGGGCAGGGTTGACCGGGGAGCTGTTTTTT.

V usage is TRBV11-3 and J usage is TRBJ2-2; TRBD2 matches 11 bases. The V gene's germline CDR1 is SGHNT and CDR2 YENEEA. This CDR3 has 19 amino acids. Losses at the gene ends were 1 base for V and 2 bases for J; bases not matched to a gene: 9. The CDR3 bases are TGTGCCAGCAGCTTAGGATCGTGGGGGACTAGCGGTAACACCGGGGAGCTGTTTTTT. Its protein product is CASSLGSWGTSGNTGELFF.

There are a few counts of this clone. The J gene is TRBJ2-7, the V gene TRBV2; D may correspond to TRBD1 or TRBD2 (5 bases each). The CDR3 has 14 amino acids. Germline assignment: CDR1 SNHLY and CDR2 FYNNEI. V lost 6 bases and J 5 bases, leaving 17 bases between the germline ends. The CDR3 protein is CASSREGYIHEQYF. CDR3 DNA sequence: TGTGCCAGCAGCCGCGAGGGGTACATACACGAGCAGTACTTC.

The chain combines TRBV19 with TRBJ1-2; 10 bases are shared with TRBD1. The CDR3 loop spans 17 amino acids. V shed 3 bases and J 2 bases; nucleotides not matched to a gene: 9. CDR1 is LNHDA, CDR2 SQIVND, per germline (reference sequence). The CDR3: CASSMRGGTGENYGYTF. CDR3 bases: TGTGCCAGTAGTATGAGGGGTGGGACAGGGGAGAACTATGGCTACACCTTC.

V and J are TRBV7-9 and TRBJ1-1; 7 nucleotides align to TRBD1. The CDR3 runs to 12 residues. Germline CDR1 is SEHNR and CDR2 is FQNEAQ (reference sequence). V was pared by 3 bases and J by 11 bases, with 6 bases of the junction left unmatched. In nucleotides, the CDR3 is TGTGCCAGCAGCTTCGACCAGGGGGGGGCTTTCTTT. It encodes CASSFDQGGAFF.

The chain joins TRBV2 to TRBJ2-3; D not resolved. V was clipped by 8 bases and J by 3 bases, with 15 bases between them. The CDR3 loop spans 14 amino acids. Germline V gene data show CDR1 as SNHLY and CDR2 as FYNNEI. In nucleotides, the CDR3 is TGTGCCAGCCGAGACTCCGAAATAACAGATACGCAGTATTTT. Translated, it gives CASRDSEITDTQYF.

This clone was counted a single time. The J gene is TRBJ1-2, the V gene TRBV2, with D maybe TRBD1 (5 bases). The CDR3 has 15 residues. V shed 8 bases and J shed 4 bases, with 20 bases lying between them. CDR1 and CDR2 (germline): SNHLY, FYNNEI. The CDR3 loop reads CASYGTDGDSYGYTF. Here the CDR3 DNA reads TGTGCCAGCTATGGGACGGATGGAGATTCCTATGGCTACACCTTC.

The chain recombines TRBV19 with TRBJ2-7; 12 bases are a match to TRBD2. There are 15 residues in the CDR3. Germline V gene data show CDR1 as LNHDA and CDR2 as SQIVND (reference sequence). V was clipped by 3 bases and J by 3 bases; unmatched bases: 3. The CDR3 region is CASSIGTSGFYEQYF. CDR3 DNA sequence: TGTGCCAGTAGTATTGGGACTAGCGGGTTCTACGAGCAGTACTTC.

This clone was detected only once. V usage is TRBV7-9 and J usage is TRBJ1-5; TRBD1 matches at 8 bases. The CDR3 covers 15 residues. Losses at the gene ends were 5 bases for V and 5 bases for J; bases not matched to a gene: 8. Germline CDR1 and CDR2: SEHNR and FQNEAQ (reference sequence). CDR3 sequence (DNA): TGTGCCAGCAGCCAGAACGCGGACAGGGATCAGCCCCAGCATTTT. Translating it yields CASSQNADRDQPQHF. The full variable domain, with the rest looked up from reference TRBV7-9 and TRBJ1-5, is DTGVSQNPRHKITKRGQNVTFRCDPISEHNRLYWYRQTLGQGPEFLTYFQNEAQLEKSRLLSDRFSAERPKGSFSTLEIQRTEQGDSAMYLCASSQNADRDQPQHFGDGTRLSIL.

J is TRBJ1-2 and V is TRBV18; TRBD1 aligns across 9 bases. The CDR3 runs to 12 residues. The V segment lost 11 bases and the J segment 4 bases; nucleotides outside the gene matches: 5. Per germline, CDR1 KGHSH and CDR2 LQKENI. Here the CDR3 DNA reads TGTGCCGCCGGGACAGGGATCTATGGCTACACCTTC. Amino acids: CAAGTGIYGYTF.

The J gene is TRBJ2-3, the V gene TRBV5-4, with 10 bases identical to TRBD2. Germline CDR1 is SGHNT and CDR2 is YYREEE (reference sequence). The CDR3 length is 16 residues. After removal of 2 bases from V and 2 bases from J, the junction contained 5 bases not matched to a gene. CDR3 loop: CASSLIAGGNTDTQYF. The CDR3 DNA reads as TGTGCCAGCAGCTTAATAGCGGGAGGAAACACAGATACGCAGTATTTT.

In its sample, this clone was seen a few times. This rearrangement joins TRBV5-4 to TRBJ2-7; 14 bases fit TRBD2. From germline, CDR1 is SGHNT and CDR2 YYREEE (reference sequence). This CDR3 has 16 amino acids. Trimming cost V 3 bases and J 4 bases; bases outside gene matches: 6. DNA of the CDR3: TGTGCCAGCAGCTATGGGACTAGCGGGAGCCGGTACGAGCAGTACTTC. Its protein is CASSYGTSGSRYEQYF.

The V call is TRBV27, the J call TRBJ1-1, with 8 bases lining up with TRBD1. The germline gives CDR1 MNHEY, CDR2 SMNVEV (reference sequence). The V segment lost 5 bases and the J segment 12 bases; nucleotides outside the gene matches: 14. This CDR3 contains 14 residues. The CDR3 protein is CASSDNPRQGRTFF. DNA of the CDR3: TGTGCCAGCAGTGATAATCCCCGACAGGGGCGGACTTTCTTT.

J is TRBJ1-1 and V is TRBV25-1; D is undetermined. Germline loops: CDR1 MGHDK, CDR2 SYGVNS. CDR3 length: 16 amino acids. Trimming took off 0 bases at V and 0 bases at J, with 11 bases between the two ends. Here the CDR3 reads CASSEYNRGMNTEAFF. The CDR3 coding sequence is TGTGCCAGCAGTGAATATAACAGAGGCATGAACACTGAAGCTTTCTTT. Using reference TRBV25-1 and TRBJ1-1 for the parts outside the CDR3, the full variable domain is EADIYQTPRYLVIGTGKKITLECSQTMGHDKMYWYQQDPGMELHLIHYSYGVNSTEKGDLSSESTVSRIRTEHFPLTLESARPSHTSQYLCASSEYNRGMNTEAFFGQGTRLTVV.

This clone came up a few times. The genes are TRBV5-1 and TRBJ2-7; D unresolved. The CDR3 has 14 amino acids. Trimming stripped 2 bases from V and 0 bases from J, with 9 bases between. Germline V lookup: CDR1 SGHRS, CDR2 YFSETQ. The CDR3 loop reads CASSLESTSYEQYF. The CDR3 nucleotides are TGCGCCAGCAGCTTAGAATCTACCTCCTACGAGCAGTACTTC.

CDR3 sequence reads: CASSSASGNTGELFF. DNA of the CDR3: TGTGCCAGCAGCTCTGCTAGCGGGAACACCGGGGAGCTGTTTTTT. The chain has TRBV5-4 and TRBJ2-2; 7 bases are a match to TRBD2. The CDR3 is made up of 15 amino acids. V shed 3 bases, J shed 1 base, and the junction held 3 bases outside the gene matches. Germline-derived CDR1 and CDR2 are SGHNT and YYREEE (reference sequence).

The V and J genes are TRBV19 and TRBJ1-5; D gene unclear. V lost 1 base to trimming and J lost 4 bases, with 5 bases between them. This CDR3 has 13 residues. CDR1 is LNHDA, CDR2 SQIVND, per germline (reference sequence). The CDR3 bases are TGTGCCAGTAGTATAGGGCAGAATCAGCCCCAGCATTTT. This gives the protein CASSIGQNQPQHF.